This TCR beta chain was observed in a study of monozygotic twins with cystic fibrosis. Here immunoSEQ multiplex PCR was the method, and the copy in TCRdb shows in-frame clones only, minus some. The profile shows fewer than 30,000 clones, about nine tenths of them singletons. Study observations and caveats: J usage was most co-twin-similar in 8 of 16 pairs, V in 13. Shared CDR3 numbers were not associated with age, concordance or severity. Nucleotide-identical clonotype sharing was significantly higher within monozygotic CF twin pairs than between unrelated CF individuals. Clonality was generally low (median approximately 0.0094), higher in the most severe patients.

The V segment lost 5 bases and the J segment 0 bases; nucleotides outside the gene matches: 3. Per germline, CDR1 SGHTA and CDR2 FQGNSA. The CDR3 sequence is 16 residues long. A word on this clone: Its antigen is unidentified.

The receptor was derived from a girl aged 2-10 years with cystic fibrosis. Material: blood. The chain employs TRBV7-2 and TRBJ2-2; 10 bases are shared with TRBD2. CDR3 nucleotides: TGTGCCAGCAGCCTAACTAGCGGGGCGAACACCGGGGAGCTGTTTTTT. Protein: CASSLTSGANTGELFF. The variable domain in full, with the rest retrieved from reference TRBV7-2 and TRBJ2-2, is GAGVSQSPSNKVTEKGKDVELRCDPISGHTALYWYRQSLGQGLEFLIYFQGNSAPDKSGLPSDRFSAERTGGSVSTLTIQRTQQEDSAVYLCASSLTSGANTGELFFGEGSRLTVL.